Following are 8 T cell receptor beta chains from one sample sequenced in a study of blood T cell repertoires in COVID-19. Assay used: immunoSEQ multiplex PCR; TCRdb lists only in-frame clones, some missing. The sample includes about 140,000 clones, about 86% of them seen just once. The sequencing input was peripheral blood. These receptors were collected from a woman between 55 and 75 years old with acute or convalescent COVID-19.

The V and J genes are TRBV19 and TRBJ1-1; TRBD1 might be the D (5 bases). This CDR3 comprises 15 residues. Trimming left V 4 bases short and J 5 bases short, with 17 bases between. Per the germline V gene, CDR1 is LNHDA and CDR2 is SQIVND (reference sequence). The CDR3 region has the DNA TGTGCCAGTAGTACCCCTAGACAGCTCGGGACTGAAGCTTTCTTT. Translated: CASSTPRQLGTEAFF.

The chain carries TRBV10-3 and TRBJ1-5; D is uncertain. The CDR3 consists of 17 residues. V was shortened by 4 bases and J by 0 bases, with 16 bases between the two germline ends. CDR1 ENHRY and CDR2 SYGVKD come from the germline V gene. CDR3 residues: CAISADVAGYSNQPQHF. The CDR3 DNA reads TGTGCCATCAGTGCAGACGTTGCAGGATATAGCAATCAGCCCCAGCATTTT.

V is TRBV24-1 and J is TRBJ1-6, with a weak D call TRBD1 (6 bases). The CDR3 has 15 amino acids. V was trimmed by 5 bases and J by 5 bases, leaving 12 bases between them. Looked up from germline, CDR1 is KGHDR and CDR2 is SFDVKD. CDR3 sequence: CATSAGQGNNSPLHF. The CDR3 DNA is TGTGCCACCAGTGCCGGGCAGGGGAATAATTCACCCCTCCACTTT.

The chain carries TRBV30 and TRBJ1-3; a possible D gene is TRBD1 (6 bases). The CDR3 has 15 residues. Germline V gene lookup returns CDR1 GTSNPN and CDR2 SVGIG (reference sequence). With 0 bases removed from V and 3 bases from J, the gap between germline ends came to 12 bases. Here the CDR3 DNA reads TGTGCCTGGAGTGTGGGACACGGTAGTGGAAACACCATATATTTT. Translation: CAWSVGHGSGNTIYF.

This chain uses TRBV4-1 with TRBJ1-6; D is undetermined. The CDR3 is 17 amino acids. Trimming left V 0 bases short and J 9 bases short, with 18 bases between. CDR1 is MGHRA and CDR2 is YSYEKL in the germline V gene. The CDR3 region has the DNA TGCGCCAGCAGCCAAGATTGGGTAGGGTGGAGCGGTTCACCCCTCCACTTT. Amino acid sequence: CASSQDWVGWSGSPLHF.

The chain couples TRBV7-2 to TRBJ2-2; TRBD1 might be the D (5 bases). The CDR3 is 16 residues long. Germline CDR1 reads SGHTA; CDR2 reads FQGNSA. Deletions cut 1 base from V and 7 bases from J, with 16 bases between. The CDR3 DNA is TGTGCCAGCAGCTTAGTTAAGGGGCGCTTGGGCGGGGAGCTGTTTTTT. This sequence encodes CASSLVKGRLGGELFF.

The genes are TRBV28 and TRBJ2-7; 12 bases align to TRBD2. V was pared by 2 bases and J by 0 bases, with 8 bases of the junction left unmatched. The V gene's germline CDR1 is MDHEN and CDR2 SYDVKM. The CDR3 loop spans 18 amino acids. In nucleotides, the CDR3 is TGTGCCAGCAGTTTAAGCCCCGGACTAGCGGGGAGCTCCTACGAGCAGTACTTC. It is translated as CASSLSPGLAGSSYEQYF. The full variable domain, rest sourced from reference TRBV28 and TRBJ2-7, is DVKVTQSSRYLVKRTGEKVFLECVQDMDHENMFWYRQDPGLGLRLIYFSYDVKMKEKGDIPEGYSVSREKKERFSLILESASTNQTSMYLCASSLSPGLAGSSYEQYFGPGTRLTVT.

The rearrangement joins TRBV9 to TRBJ1-1; a possible D gene is TRBD1 (6 bases). Trimming stripped 3 bases from V and 4 bases from J, with 16 bases between. Germline assignment: CDR1 SGDLS and CDR2 YYNGEE. This CDR3 spans 15 amino acids. CDR3 in amino acids: CASSAHGGGPTEAFF. CDR3 coding DNA: TGTGCCAGCAGCGCCCATGGGGGGGGGCCCACTGAAGCTTTCTTT.